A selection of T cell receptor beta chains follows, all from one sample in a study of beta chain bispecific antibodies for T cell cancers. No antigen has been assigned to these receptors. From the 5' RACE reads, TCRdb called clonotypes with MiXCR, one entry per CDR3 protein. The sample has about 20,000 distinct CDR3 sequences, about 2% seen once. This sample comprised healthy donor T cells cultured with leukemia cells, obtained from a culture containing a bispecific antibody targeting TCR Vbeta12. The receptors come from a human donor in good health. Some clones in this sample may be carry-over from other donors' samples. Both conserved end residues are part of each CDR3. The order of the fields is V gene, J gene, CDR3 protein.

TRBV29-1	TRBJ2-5	CSVAGWGISYQETQYF
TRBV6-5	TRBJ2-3	CASSRLALSTDTQYF
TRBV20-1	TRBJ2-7	CSAAGTGVWYEQYF
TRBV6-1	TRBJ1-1	CASSELGRGTEAFF
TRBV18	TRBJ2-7	CASSPPRQGAYEQYF
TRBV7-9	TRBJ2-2	CASSPRDINTGELFF
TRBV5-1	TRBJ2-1	CASSLESGGHQFF
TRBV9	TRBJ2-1	CASSVSGQYYEQFF
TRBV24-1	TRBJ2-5	CATGNGETQYF
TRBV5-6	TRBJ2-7	CASSLKVQDGGGEQYF
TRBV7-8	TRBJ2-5	CASSVQGYETQYF
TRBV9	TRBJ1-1	CASSVAESPDKNTEAFF
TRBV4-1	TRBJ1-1	CASSRVEGTGTEAFF
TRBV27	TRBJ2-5	CASSLNYWDGSGGVTQYF
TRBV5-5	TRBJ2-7	CASSMDYEQYF
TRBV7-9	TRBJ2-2	CASSSPSGELFF
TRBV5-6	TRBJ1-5	CASSLEGGNQPQHF
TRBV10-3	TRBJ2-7	CAISESTGPYEQYF
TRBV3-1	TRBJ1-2	CASSPRTGEIYGYTF
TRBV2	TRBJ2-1	CASSGGQGVYNEQFF